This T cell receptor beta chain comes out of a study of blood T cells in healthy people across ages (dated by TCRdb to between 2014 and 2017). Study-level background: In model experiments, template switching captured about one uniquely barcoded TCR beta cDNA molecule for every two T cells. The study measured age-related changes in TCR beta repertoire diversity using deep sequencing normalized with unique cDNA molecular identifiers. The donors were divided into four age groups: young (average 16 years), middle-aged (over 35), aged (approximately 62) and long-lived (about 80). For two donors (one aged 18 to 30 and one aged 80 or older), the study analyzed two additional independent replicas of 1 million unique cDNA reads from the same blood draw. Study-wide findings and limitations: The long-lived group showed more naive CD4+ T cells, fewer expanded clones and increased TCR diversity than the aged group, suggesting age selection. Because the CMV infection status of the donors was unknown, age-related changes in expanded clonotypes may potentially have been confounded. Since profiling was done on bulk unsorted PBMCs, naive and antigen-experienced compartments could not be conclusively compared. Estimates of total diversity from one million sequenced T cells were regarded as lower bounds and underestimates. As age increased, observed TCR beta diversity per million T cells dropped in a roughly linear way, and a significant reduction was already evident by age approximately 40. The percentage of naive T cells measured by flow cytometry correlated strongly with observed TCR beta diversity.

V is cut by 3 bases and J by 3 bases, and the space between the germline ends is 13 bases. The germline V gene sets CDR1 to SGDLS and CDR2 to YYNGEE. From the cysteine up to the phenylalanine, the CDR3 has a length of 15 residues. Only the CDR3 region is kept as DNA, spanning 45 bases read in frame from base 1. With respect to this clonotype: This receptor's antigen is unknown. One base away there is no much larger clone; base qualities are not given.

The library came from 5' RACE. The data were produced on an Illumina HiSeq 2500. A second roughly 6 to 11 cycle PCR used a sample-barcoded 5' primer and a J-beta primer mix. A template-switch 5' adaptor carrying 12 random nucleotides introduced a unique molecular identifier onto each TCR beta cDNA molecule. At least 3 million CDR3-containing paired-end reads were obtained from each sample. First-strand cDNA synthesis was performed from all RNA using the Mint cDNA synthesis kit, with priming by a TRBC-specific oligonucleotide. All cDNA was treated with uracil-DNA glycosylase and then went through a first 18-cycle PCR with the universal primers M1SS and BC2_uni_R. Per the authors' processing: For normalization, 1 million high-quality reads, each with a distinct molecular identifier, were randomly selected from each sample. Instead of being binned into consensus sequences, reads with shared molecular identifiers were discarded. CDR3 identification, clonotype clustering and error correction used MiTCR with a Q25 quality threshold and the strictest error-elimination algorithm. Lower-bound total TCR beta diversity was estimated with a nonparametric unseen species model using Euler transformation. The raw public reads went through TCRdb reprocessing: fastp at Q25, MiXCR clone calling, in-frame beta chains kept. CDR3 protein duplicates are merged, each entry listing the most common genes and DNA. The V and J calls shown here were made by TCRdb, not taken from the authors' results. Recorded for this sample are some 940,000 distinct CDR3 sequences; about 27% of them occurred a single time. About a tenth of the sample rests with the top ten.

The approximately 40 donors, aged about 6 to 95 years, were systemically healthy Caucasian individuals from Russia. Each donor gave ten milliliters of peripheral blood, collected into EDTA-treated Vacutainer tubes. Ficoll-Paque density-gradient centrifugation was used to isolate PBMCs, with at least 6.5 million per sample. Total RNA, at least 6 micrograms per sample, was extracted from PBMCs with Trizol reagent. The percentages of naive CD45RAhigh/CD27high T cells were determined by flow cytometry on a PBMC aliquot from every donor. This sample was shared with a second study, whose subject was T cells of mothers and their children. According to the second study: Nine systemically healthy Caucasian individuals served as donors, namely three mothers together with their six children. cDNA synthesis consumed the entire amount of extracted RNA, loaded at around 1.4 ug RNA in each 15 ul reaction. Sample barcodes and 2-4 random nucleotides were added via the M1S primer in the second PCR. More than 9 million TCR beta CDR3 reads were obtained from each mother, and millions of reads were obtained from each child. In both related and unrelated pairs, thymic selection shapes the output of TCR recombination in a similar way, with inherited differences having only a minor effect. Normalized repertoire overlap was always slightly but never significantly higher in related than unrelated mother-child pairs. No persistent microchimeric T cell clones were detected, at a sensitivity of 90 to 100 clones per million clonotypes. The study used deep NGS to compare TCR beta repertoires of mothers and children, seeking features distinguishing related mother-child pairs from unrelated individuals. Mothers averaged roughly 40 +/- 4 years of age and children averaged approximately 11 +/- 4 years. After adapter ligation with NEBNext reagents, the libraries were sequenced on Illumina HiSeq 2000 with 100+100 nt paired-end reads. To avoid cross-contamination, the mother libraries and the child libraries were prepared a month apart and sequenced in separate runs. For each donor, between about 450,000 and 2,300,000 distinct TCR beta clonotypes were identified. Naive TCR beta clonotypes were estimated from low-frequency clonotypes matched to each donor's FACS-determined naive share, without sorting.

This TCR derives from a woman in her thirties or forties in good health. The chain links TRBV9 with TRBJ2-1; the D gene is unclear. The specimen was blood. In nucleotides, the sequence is TGTGCCAGCAGCGCCCTCGGGCTATTCTACAATGAGCAGTTCTTC. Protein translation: CASSALGLFYNEQFF.